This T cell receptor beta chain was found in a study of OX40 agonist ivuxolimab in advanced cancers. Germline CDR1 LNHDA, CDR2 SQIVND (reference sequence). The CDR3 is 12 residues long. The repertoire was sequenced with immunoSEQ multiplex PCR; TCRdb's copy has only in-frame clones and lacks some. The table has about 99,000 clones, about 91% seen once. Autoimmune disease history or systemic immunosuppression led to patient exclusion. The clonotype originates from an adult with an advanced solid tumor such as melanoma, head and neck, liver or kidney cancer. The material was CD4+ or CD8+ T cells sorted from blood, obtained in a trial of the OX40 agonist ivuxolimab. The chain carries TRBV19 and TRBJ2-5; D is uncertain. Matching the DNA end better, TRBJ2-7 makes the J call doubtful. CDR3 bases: TGTGCCAGTAGTGCCCAGTCCTACGAGCAGTACTTC. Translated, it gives CASSAQSYEQYF.